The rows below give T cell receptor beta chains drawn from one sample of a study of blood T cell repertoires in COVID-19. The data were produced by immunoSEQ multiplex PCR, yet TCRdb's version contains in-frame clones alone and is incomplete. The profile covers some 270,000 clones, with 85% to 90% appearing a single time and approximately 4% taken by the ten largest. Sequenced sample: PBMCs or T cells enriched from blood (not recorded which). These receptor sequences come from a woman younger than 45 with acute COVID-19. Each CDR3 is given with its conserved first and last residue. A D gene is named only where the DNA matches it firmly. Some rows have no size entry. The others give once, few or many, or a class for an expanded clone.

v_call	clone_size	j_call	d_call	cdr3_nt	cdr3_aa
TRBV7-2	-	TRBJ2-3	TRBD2	TGTGCCAGCAGCTTATATCCCGCGGGAGACACAGATACGCAGTATTTT	CASSLYPAGDTDTQYF
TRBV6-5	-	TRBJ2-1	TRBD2	TGTGCCAGCTCCTCGCCGGGACTAGCTATTGAGCAGTTCTTC	CASSSPGLAIEQFF
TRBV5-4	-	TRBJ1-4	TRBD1	TGTGCCAGCAGCCGTACTAACAGGGGCGGAACTAATGAAAAACTGTTTTTT	CASSRTNRGGTNEKLFF
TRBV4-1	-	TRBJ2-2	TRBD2	TGCGCCAGCAGCCAAGATAGACTAGCTACCGGGGAGCTGTTTTTT	CASSQDRLATGELFF
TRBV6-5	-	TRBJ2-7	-	TGCGCCACCCAGGGGAATGCTGAGTACGAGCAGTACTTC	CATQGNAEYEQYF
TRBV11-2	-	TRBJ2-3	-	TGTGCCAGCAGCGGAGACGGACTCCACGTGAATACGCAGTATTTT	CASSGDGLHVNTQYF
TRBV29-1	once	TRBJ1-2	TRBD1	TGCAGCGTGGGGACAGGGGACGCCCAGAACTATGGCTACACCTTC	CSVGTGDAQNYGYTF
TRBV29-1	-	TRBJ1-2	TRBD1	TGCAGCGGCGGGGACAGGGGCCTAGATGGCTACACCTTC	CSGGDRGLDGYTF
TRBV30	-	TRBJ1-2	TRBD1	TGTGCCTGGAGCCCCTCAGGGGGCGTGAACTATGGCTACACCTTC	CAWSPSGGVNYGYTF
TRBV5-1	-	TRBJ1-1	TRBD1	TGCGCCAGCAGCTTAGGTCCCGGGACAGCCATGAACACTGAAGCTTTCTTT	CASSLGPGTAMNTEAFF
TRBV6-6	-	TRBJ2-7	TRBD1	TGTGCCAGCAGTGTGGCTCGGGACAGGGACTACGAGCAGTACTTC	CASSVARDRDYEQYF
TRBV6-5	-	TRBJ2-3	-	TGTGCCAGCAGTTACTCTGAGCGAGGAGATACGCAGTATTTT	CASSYSERGDTQYF
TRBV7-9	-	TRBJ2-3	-	TGTGCCAGCAGCCCAACGATAACCGGAGATACGCAGTATTTT	CASSPTITGDTQYF
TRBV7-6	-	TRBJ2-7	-	TGTGCCAGCAGCTCAAGCGGCTATAATTCCTACGAGCAGTACTTC	CASSSSGYNSYEQYF
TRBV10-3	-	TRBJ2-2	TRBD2	TGTGCCATCAGTGAGCGTAGCGGGATCGACACCGGGGAGCTGTTTTTT	CAISERSGIDTGELFF
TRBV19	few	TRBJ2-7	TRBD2	TGTGCCAGTAGTATGCGGCTAGCGGGAGCACCGTACGAGCAGTACTTC	CASSMRLAGAPYEQYF
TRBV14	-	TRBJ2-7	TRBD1	TGTGCCAGCAGCCAATACAGGGGGTCCTACGAGCAGTACTTC	CASSQYRGSYEQYF
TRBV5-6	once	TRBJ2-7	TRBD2	TGTGCCAGCAGCTTGACTGGACTAGCGGACGAGCAGTACTTC	CASSLTGLADEQYF
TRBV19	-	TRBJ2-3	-	TGTGCCAGTAGTATGGGGGGGGCACCGACGGATACGCAGTATTTT	CASSMGGAPTDTQYF
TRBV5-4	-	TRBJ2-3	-	TGTGCCAGCAGCGTTTACACAGATACGCAGTATTTT	CASSVYTDTQYF
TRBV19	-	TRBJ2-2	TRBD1	TGTGCCAGTAGTGACGGGACAGGGGGCAGGGGCACCGGGGAGCTGTTTTTT	CASSDGTGGRGTGELFF
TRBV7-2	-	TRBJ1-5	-	TGTGCCAGCAGCACACGGGGGGATCAGCCCCAGCATTTT	CASSTRGDQPQHF
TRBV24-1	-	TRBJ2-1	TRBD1	TGTGCCACCAGTGATTCCGGGACAGGGGCCTACAATGAGCAGTTCTTC	CATSDSGTGAYNEQFF
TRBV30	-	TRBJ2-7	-	TGTGCCTGGAGTGGACAGTCGTACGAGCAGTACTTC	CAWSGQSYEQYF
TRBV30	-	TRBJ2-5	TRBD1	TGTGCCTGGAGTACGGGACAGGGAGGTGAGACCCAGTACTTC	CAWSTGQGGETQYF
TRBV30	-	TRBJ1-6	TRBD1	TGTGCCTACTCCGCCGGGACAGGGCTTTCGGATTCACCCCTCCACTTT	CAYSAGTGLSDSPLHF
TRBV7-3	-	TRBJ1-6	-	TGTGCCAGCAGCTTAGTCGCACAGGAAAATTCACCCCTCCACTTT	CASSLVAQENSPLHF
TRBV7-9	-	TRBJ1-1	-	TGTGCCAGCAGCTCAACGGTGAACACTGAAGCTTTCTTT	CASSSTVNTEAFF
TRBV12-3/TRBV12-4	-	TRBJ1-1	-	TGTGCCAGCAGTTTAGGCGGAAGACGGGCTTTCTTT	CASSLGGRRAFF
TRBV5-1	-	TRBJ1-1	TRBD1	TGCGCCAGCAGCTTACAGGGGGGAAACACTGAAGCTTTCTTT	CASSLQGGNTEAFF
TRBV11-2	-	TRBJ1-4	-	TGTGCCAGCAGCCGTGGGGCAGTGACTAATGAAAAACTGTTTTTT	CASSRGAVTNEKLFF
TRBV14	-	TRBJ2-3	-	TGTGCCAGCAGCCCTGAGCTAGAGGGCTACACAGATACGCAGTATTTT	CASSPELEGYTDTQYF
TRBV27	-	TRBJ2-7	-	TGTGCCAGCAGCCAAGGAGGGTCGTCCGAGCAGTACTTC	CASSQGGSSEQYF
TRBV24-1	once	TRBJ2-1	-	TGTGCCACCAGTACTCCCTTCGGGTTCTACAATGAGCAGTTCTTC	CATSTPFGFYNEQFF
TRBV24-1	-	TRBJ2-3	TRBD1	TGTGCCACCAGTGATTTTGGACAGGGGGATAGCACAGATACGCAGTATTTT	CATSDFGQGDSTDTQYF
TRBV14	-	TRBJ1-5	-	TGTGCCAGCAGCCAAGAGTTCGGAGGACAGATTCCTATTAGCAATCAGCCCCAGCATTTT	CASSQEFGGQIPISNQPQHF